The 3 T cell receptor beta chains reported below all come from one sample, sequenced in a study of lymphopenia after photon versus proton radiotherapy. Produced via immunoSEQ multiplex PCR; TCRdb's table is partial and in-frame only. The table shows under 30,000 clones, with roughly 87% occurring only once. The source was peripheral blood, collected from a patient treated with photon-based radiotherapy. All receptors come from a man in his forties or fifties with gastric cancer.

This clone was counted once. This rearrangement joins TRBV2 to TRBJ2-7; a possible D gene is TRBD1 (5 bases). Trimming cost V 4 bases and J 3 bases, with 10 bases left between them. Germline values: CDR1 SNHLY, CDR2 FYNNEI. The CDR3 runs 13 residues. The CDR3 protein is CASSANRIYEQYV. The CDR3 DNA reads TGTGCCAGCAGTGCCAACAGGATCTACGAGCAGTACGTC.

The chain couples TRBV2 to TRBJ2-5, with TRBD2 as a possible D gene (6 bases). Germline V gives CDR1 SNHLY, CDR2 FYNNEI. V was cut by 0 bases and J by 4 bases, with 12 bases left in between. This CDR3 comprises 15 residues. The CDR3 sequence is CASSEARGTGETQYF. The CDR3 DNA reads as TGTGCCAGCAGTGAAGCGCGTGGGACTGGAGAGACCCAGTACTTC.

This chain joins TRBV10-3 and TRBJ2-7; D uncertain. The CDR3 spans 15 residues. The germline gives CDR1 ENHRY, CDR2 SYGVKD. V was shortened by 0 bases and J by 2 bases, with 11 bases between the two germline ends. The CDR3 protein is CAISESAGIAYEQYF. In nucleotides, the CDR3 is TGTGCCATCAGTGAGTCGGCTGGGATCGCCTACGAGCAGTACTTC.